This paragraph reports one T cell receptor (beta chain). The antigen is undetermined. Germline V lookup: CDR1 GTSNPN, CDR2 SVGIG (reference sequence). CDR3 length equals 14 residues. The V and J ends lost 2 bases and 5 bases, in that order; junction bases with no gene match: 7. The sample is drawn from a study of shared clonotypes between healthy human individuals. The sorted-subset replicate PCRs were given about 200 ng DNA, which is 25,000 to 35,000 T cell genomes. Here immunoSEQ multiplex PCR was the method, and the copy in TCRdb shows in-frame clones only, minus some. The data hold around 2.3 million clones, with approximately 96% observed a single time. Study findings and constraints: The study's rarefaction showed incomplete sorted-subset sequencing despite large depth.

The sequenced sample was naive CD4+ T cells sorted from blood. Described subset: CD45RA+ positively selected. The clonotype was recovered from a man younger than 35 in good health. V is TRBV30 and J is TRBJ1-1; 8 nucleotides match TRBD1. Written as DNA, the CDR3 is TGTGCCTGGAGTCCAGGGGGCGGGAGGACTGAAGCTTTCTTT. It codes for CAWSPGGGRTEAFF.